This is a list of T cell receptor beta chains from one sample in a study of blood T cells in healthy people across ages. MiXCR, run by TCRdb on the 5' RACE reads, gives a single entry per CDR3 protein. The repertoire includes 1.5 million to 2 million distinct CDR3 sequences, about 49% of them detected once, and approximately 2.1% sits in the top ten. Input material: blood. The receptors stem from a woman between 40 and 50 years old in good health. Both conserved end residues are part of each CDR3. Each record gives: CDR3 DNA, CDR3 protein, D gene, clone size, J gene, V gene. D genes are given only for firm matches. Clone size is stated in some rows and not others, as once, few, many or a class when expanded.

CDR3 DNA: TGTGCCAGCAGTATCTGGTCTGGGGCCAACGTCCTGACTTTC
CDR3 protein: CASSIWSGANVLTF
D gene: NA
clone size: NA
J gene: TRBJ2-6
V gene: TRBV27

CDR3 DNA: TGCAGCGTTGAACTAGGGCGGGGCTACACCTTC
CDR3 protein: CSVELGRGYTF
D gene: NA
clone size: few
J gene: TRBJ1-2
V gene: TRBV29-1

CDR3 DNA: TGCAGTGCTAGAAGACAGGGCAATTCACCCCTCCACTTT
CDR3 protein: CSARRQGNSPLHF
D gene: TRBD1
clone size: NA
J gene: TRBJ1-6
V gene: TRBV20-1

CDR3 DNA: TGTGCCAGCAGTGACGGTGGGTTTTACGAGCAGTACTTC
CDR3 protein: CASSDGGFYEQYF
D gene: NA
clone size: NA
J gene: TRBJ2-7
V gene: TRBV6-2/TRBV6-3

CDR3 DNA: TGTGCCAGCAGCTTAAGACCTTCTAATGAAAAACTGTTTTTT
CDR3 protein: CASSLRPSNEKLFF
D gene: NA
clone size: NA
J gene: TRBJ1-4
V gene: TRBV7-9

CDR3 DNA: TGTGCCAGCAGCAGAGCCGGGACAGGGTGGGGATCCTACGAGCAGTACTTC
CDR3 protein: CASSRAGTGWGSYEQYF
D gene: TRBD1
clone size: NA
J gene: TRBJ2-7
V gene: TRBV7-9

CDR3 DNA: TGCAGTGCCCAGGGGATATTTAATCTGGACGAGCAGTACTTC
CDR3 protein: CSAQGIFNLDEQYF
D gene: NA
clone size: NA
J gene: TRBJ2-7
V gene: TRBV20-1

CDR3 DNA: TGCAGTGCTAGGGAACCGGACAGGGGAGGGCTCTATGGCTACACCTTC
CDR3 protein: CSAREPDRGGLYGYTF
D gene: TRBD1
clone size: few
J gene: TRBJ1-2
V gene: TRBV20-1

CDR3 DNA: TGTGCCAGCAGCTATTCTGACAGGGCCACTTTTTCCGGCTACACCTTC
CDR3 protein: CASSYSDRATFSGYTF
D gene: TRBD1
clone size: NA
J gene: TRBJ1-2
V gene: TRBV5-5

CDR3 DNA: TGTGCCAGCAGTTCCCCCCGGGACAGGGGGAACTATGGCTACACCTTC
CDR3 protein: CASSSPRDRGNYGYTF
D gene: TRBD1
clone size: few
J gene: TRBJ1-2
V gene: TRBV12-3/TRBV12-4

CDR3 DNA: TGTGCCAGCTCACGACAGGGATACCAAGAGACCCAGTACTTC
CDR3 protein: CASSRQGYQETQYF
D gene: TRBD1
clone size: few
J gene: TRBJ2-5
V gene: TRBV18

CDR3 DNA: TGTGCCACCAGTGATTTGGGGGAAGAGACCCAGTACTTC
CDR3 protein: CATSDLGEETQYF
D gene: NA
clone size: NA
J gene: TRBJ2-5
V gene: TRBV24-1

CDR3 DNA: TGTGCCAGCAGTTACTTGCCCCCCCTGGACAGGGATCAGCAAGAGACCCAGTACTTC
CDR3 protein: CASSYLPPLDRDQQETQYF
D gene: TRBD1
clone size: NA
J gene: TRBJ2-5
V gene: TRBV6-2/TRBV6-3

CDR3 DNA: TGTGCCAGCAGTTACCCGGGTTCAGGCTATGGCTACACCTTC
CDR3 protein: CASSYPGSGYGYTF
D gene: NA
clone size: NA
J gene: TRBJ1-2
V gene: TRBV6-2/TRBV6-3

CDR3 DNA: TGCGCCAGCAGCAAAGGGACAGGGGGAATCTATGGCTACACCTTC
CDR3 protein: CASSKGTGGIYGYTF
D gene: TRBD1
clone size: NA
J gene: TRBJ1-2
V gene: TRBV9

CDR3 DNA: TGCGCCAGCAGCTCAGACGGACAGGGCTACGAGCAGTACTTC
CDR3 protein: CASSSDGQGYEQYF
D gene: TRBD1
clone size: NA
J gene: TRBJ2-7
V gene: TRBV5-1

CDR3 DNA: TGTGCCAGCAGCGGGGGACAGAGCCAAGAGACCCAGTACTTC
CDR3 protein: CASSGGQSQETQYF
D gene: TRBD1
clone size: NA
J gene: TRBJ2-5
V gene: TRBV7-6

CDR3 DNA: TGCAGCGTTGGCCCAAGGTCGGAAGCTAGCACAGATACGCAGTATTTT
CDR3 protein: CSVGPRSEASTDTQYF
D gene: NA
clone size: NA
J gene: TRBJ2-3
V gene: TRBV29-1

CDR3 DNA: TGTGCCAGCAGCGCCAGACTAGGTTCCTTTAACGAGCAGTACTTC
CDR3 protein: CASSARLGSFNEQYF
D gene: NA
clone size: many
J gene: TRBJ2-7
V gene: TRBV9

CDR3 DNA: TGTGCCAGCAGCGTAGGGAGCGGGCTCTACGAGCAGTACTTC
CDR3 protein: CASSVGSGLYEQYF
D gene: NA
clone size: NA
J gene: TRBJ2-7
V gene: TRBV9

CDR3 DNA: TGTGCCAGCAGCGCAAACCCGGGACTAGCGGAAACAGATACGCAGTATTTT
CDR3 protein: CASSANPGLAETDTQYF
D gene: TRBD2
clone size: NA
J gene: TRBJ2-3
V gene: TRBV5-6

CDR3 DNA: TGTGCCAACAGTTTCCAACTGGCCTATGGCTACACCTTC
CDR3 protein: CANSFQLAYGYTF
D gene: NA
clone size: NA
J gene: TRBJ1-2
V gene: TRBV12-3/TRBV12-4

CDR3 DNA: TGCAGTGCTAGAGGGAGGGGTCTGGACACTGAAGCTTTCTTT
CDR3 protein: CSARGRGLDTEAFF
D gene: NA
clone size: NA
J gene: TRBJ1-1
V gene: TRBV20-1

CDR3 DNA: TGTGCCACCAGTGATTTTTCAGGGCTCCAAGAGACCCAGTACTTC
CDR3 protein: CATSDFSGLQETQYF
D gene: NA
clone size: NA
J gene: TRBJ2-5
V gene: TRBV24-1

CDR3 DNA: TGCGCCAGCAGCCGCGCCGTTGGGGGAGAAGGCTACACCTTC
CDR3 protein: CASSRAVGGEGYTF
D gene: NA
clone size: few
J gene: TRBJ1-2
V gene: TRBV5-1

CDR3 DNA: TGTGCCAGCAGCGTAGGACTAGCGGGAAACAATGAGCAGTTCTTC
CDR3 protein: CASSVGLAGNNEQFF
D gene: TRBD2
clone size: few
J gene: TRBJ2-1
V gene: TRBV9

CDR3 DNA: TGTGCCAGCAGCCAAGCTGAAAGGGTACGTGAGCAGTTCTTC
CDR3 protein: CASSQAERVREQFF
D gene: NA
clone size: NA
J gene: TRBJ2-1
V gene: TRBV3-1

CDR3 DNA: TGTGCCAGCAGGAGGTATCCGGGACAGGGGTCCATAGAGACCCAGTACTTC
CDR3 protein: CASRRYPGQGSIETQYF
D gene: TRBD1
clone size: NA
J gene: TRBJ2-5
V gene: TRBV7-8

CDR3 DNA: TGTGCCAGCAGCCGAAGCTCTGGGACCAACGTCCTGACTTTC
CDR3 protein: CASSRSSGTNVLTF
D gene: NA
clone size: NA
J gene: TRBJ2-6
V gene: TRBV11-3

CDR3 DNA: TGCAGTGCTAGAGCGTGGGCCGACCAAGAGACCCAGTACTTC
CDR3 protein: CSARAWADQETQYF
D gene: NA
clone size: NA
J gene: TRBJ2-5
V gene: TRBV20-1

CDR3 DNA: TGCGCCAGCAGCCAAGTTGTCCAGAGCTCCTACAATGAGCAGTTCTTC
CDR3 protein: CASSQVVQSSYNEQFF
D gene: NA
clone size: few
J gene: TRBJ2-1
V gene: TRBV4-1

CDR3 DNA: TGTGCCAGCAGCTTAGTTATAGGGAGCAATGAGCAGTTCTTC
CDR3 protein: CASSLVIGSNEQFF
D gene: NA
clone size: NA
J gene: TRBJ2-1
V gene: TRBV7-9

CDR3 DNA: TGTGCCAGCCGGACGGGGGAGTTGTTTCATACGCAGTATTTT
CDR3 protein: CASRTGELFHTQYF
D gene: NA
clone size: NA
J gene: TRBJ2-3
V gene: TRBV28

CDR3 DNA: TGTGCCAGCAGCGGACAGGTTGCAGATACGCAGTATTTT
CDR3 protein: CASSGQVADTQYF
D gene: NA
clone size: few
J gene: TRBJ2-3
V gene: TRBV9

CDR3 DNA: TGCAGTGCCAGGGGGACAGGGGACTCACCCCTCCACTTT
CDR3 protein: CSARGTGDSPLHF
D gene: TRBD1
clone size: NA
J gene: TRBJ1-6
V gene: TRBV20-1

CDR3 DNA: TGTGCCAGCAGTTTCCAGCGGGGGGACCAAGAGACCCAGTACTTC
CDR3 protein: CASSFQRGDQETQYF
D gene: TRBD2
clone size: NA
J gene: TRBJ2-5
V gene: TRBV27

CDR3 DNA: TGCAGCGTGGGGGACCTCCTCACAGATACGCAGTATTTT
CDR3 protein: CSVGDLLTDTQYF
D gene: NA
clone size: NA
J gene: TRBJ2-3
V gene: TRBV29-1

CDR3 DNA: TGTGCCAGCAGCTTGCTTCCCACGACGACGGATGAGCAGTTCTTC
CDR3 protein: CASSLLPTTTDEQFF
D gene: NA
clone size: few
J gene: TRBJ2-1
V gene: TRBV5-5

CDR3 DNA: TGTGCCAGCAGTCCAATCCCTCAGGGGACCCAGTACTTC
CDR3 protein: CASSPIPQGTQYF
D gene: NA
clone size: NA
J gene: TRBJ2-5
V gene: TRBV6-5

CDR3 DNA: TGTGCCAGCAGTTTATCGCAGGGCCGGCACCAAGAGACCCAGTACTTC
CDR3 protein: CASSLSQGRHQETQYF
D gene: NA
clone size: NA
J gene: TRBJ2-5
V gene: TRBV27

CDR3 DNA: TGTGCCAGCAGTTTTCAGACTAATCAGCCCCAGCATTTT
CDR3 protein: CASSFQTNQPQHF
D gene: NA
clone size: NA
J gene: TRBJ1-5
V gene: TRBV12-3/TRBV12-4

CDR3 DNA: TGTGCCAGCAGCACCCGGACAGGGAAGTACCAAGAGACCCAGTACTTC
CDR3 protein: CASSTRTGKYQETQYF
D gene: TRBD1
clone size: NA
J gene: TRBJ2-5
V gene: TRBV7-6

CDR3 DNA: TGCGCCAGCAGCTTGCGGTCCAGTGACCAAGAGACCCAGTACTTC
CDR3 protein: CASSLRSSDQETQYF
D gene: NA
clone size: NA
J gene: TRBJ2-5
V gene: TRBV5-1

CDR3 DNA: TGTGCCAGCAGCTTGGGGGGGTGGACAGCATTCTCCTACGAGCAGTACTTC
CDR3 protein: CASSLGGWTAFSYEQYF
D gene: NA
clone size: NA
J gene: TRBJ2-7
V gene: TRBV7-2

CDR3 DNA: TGTGCCAGCAGCCTTTCGGCAGGGGGCCACGAGCAGTACTTC
CDR3 protein: CASSLSAGGHEQYF
D gene: TRBD1
clone size: NA
J gene: TRBJ2-7
V gene: TRBV3-1

CDR3 DNA: TGTGCCAGCAGACCCGCCCGGGCCGGAGAAAAACTGTTTTTT
CDR3 protein: CASRPARAGEKLFF
D gene: NA
clone size: NA
J gene: TRBJ1-4
V gene: TRBV12-3/TRBV12-4

CDR3 DNA: TGCAGTCCTCGACGTGGACAGGCGTACAATGAGCAGTTCTTC
CDR3 protein: CSPRRGQAYNEQFF
D gene: TRBD1
clone size: few
J gene: TRBJ2-1
V gene: TRBV20-1

CDR3 DNA: TGCAGTGCTTCCCGGGACAGCAATTCACCCCTCCACTTT
CDR3 protein: CSASRDSNSPLHF
D gene: TRBD1
clone size: few
J gene: TRBJ1-6
V gene: TRBV20-1

CDR3 DNA: TGCAGTGCTAGTATTCGGAGGGCCAAAAACATTCAGTACTTC
CDR3 protein: CSASIRRAKNIQYF
D gene: NA
clone size: NA
J gene: TRBJ2-4
V gene: TRBV20-1

CDR3 DNA: TGTGCCAGCAGAAAGTCAGGGATTAGCTATGGCTACACCTTC
CDR3 protein: CASRKSGISYGYTF
D gene: NA
clone size: few
J gene: TRBJ1-2
V gene: TRBV6-5

CDR3 DNA: TGTGCCAGCAGCGTAGCGGTGGGTTACGAGCAGTACTTC
CDR3 protein: CASSVAVGYEQYF
D gene: NA
clone size: NA
J gene: TRBJ2-7
V gene: TRBV7-6

CDR3 DNA: TGCGCCAGCAGCCAGGGCGGGACTCGTAATGAGCAGTTCTTC
CDR3 protein: CASSQGGTRNEQFF
D gene: NA
clone size: few
J gene: TRBJ2-1
V gene: TRBV4-1

CDR3 DNA: TGCAGCGTTGAATCTTGGGAGGGCTCCTACGAGCAGTACTTC
CDR3 protein: CSVESWEGSYEQYF
D gene: TRBD2
clone size: NA
J gene: TRBJ2-7
V gene: TRBV29-1

CDR3 DNA: TGTGCCAGCAGCTTCGACAGGGTCGGCTACGAGCAGTACTTC
CDR3 protein: CASSFDRVGYEQYF
D gene: TRBD1
clone size: NA
J gene: TRBJ2-7
V gene: TRBV7-9

CDR3 DNA: TGTGCCAGCAGCCAATTTGGGACTAGCGGGCTACAAGAGACCCAGTACTTC
CDR3 protein: CASSQFGTSGLQETQYF
D gene: TRBD2
clone size: NA
J gene: TRBJ2-5
V gene: TRBV4-2

CDR3 DNA: TGTGCCAGCAGCCCAAGACTGCTACGTCTAGCGGGAACCCCTTCCTACGAGCAGTACTTC
CDR3 protein: CASSPRLLRLAGTPSYEQYF
D gene: TRBD2
clone size: NA
J gene: TRBJ2-7
V gene: TRBV7-2

CDR3 DNA: TGTGCCAGCAGCCAAGTAGGCCTAGCCGCATACAATGAGCAGTTCTTC
CDR3 protein: CASSQVGLAAYNEQFF
D gene: NA
clone size: NA
J gene: TRBJ2-1
V gene: TRBV3-1

CDR3 DNA: TGCGGCGTGGGACGTGACCGGGCCCCCCTAAGCTACACCTTC
CDR3 protein: CGVGRDRAPLSYTF
D gene: NA
clone size: NA
J gene: TRBJ1-2
V gene: TRBV29-1

CDR3 DNA: TGTGCCAGCAGTTACTCCGACAGGGACTATGGCTACACCTTC
CDR3 protein: CASSYSDRDYGYTF
D gene: TRBD1
clone size: few
J gene: TRBJ1-2
V gene: TRBV6-5